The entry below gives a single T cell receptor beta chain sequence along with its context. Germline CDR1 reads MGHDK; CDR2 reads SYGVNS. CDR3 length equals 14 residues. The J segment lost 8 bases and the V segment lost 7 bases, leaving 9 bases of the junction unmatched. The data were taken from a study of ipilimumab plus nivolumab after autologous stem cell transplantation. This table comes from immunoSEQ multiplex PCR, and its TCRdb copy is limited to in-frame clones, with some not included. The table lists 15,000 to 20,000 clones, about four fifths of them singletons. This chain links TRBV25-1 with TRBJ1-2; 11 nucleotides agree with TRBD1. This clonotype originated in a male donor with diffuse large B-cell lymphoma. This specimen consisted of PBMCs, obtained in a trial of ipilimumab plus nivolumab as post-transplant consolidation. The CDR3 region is CASMRRDRGFGYTF. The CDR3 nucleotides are TGTGCCAGCATGAGGCGGGACAGGGGGTTCGGCTACACCTTC.